The entry that follows covers one TCR beta chain sequence. Using immunoSEQ multiplex PCR, the repertoire was profiled, and TCRdb retains in-frame clones only, with some absent. Of 95,000 to 120,000 clones detected, roughly 89% appear once; the ten largest clones hold approximately 3.1%. The sample originates from a study of T cell responses to AZD1222 COVID-19 vaccine. Per the germline V gene, CDR1 is SNHLY and CDR2 is FYNNEI. This CDR3 is built from 14 residues. V shed 6 bases and J shed 4 bases, with 15 bases lying between them. Here the sequenced sample was peripheral blood, taken on day 0 of MenACWY control vaccination. V gene TRBV2 combines with J gene TRBJ1-2; D might be TRBD1 (5 bases). This receptor was obtained from an adult in good health. The chain's CDR3 is CASRQIGGRYGYTF. CDR3 coding DNA: TGTGCCAGCAGACAAATCGGGGGACGCTATGGCTACACCTTC.